One T cell receptor (beta chain) is described in this entry. Its target is not known. One end of the junction does not line up with germline, which may come from a read error. The data were obtained in a study of breast tumors, draining lymph nodes, adjacent tissues. This CDR3 has 16 amino acids. TCRdb analysed the multiplex PCR reads with MiXCR anew, one entry per CDR3 protein. The sample carries more than 80,000 distinct CDR3 sequences, 30% recorded once. Whole-study results and caveats: Luminal-like breast cancer showed significantly greater tumor-nontumor repertoire similarity than basal-like breast cancer did. Tumor repertoires ranked between lymph nodes and nontumor tissue in diversity, with V and J gene preferences. The data were judged consistent with most tumor T cells coming from lymph node and expanding in tumor.

Breast cancer patients provided tissue from their axillary draining lymph nodes. Sample: axillary lymph node tissue. V usage is TRBV12-3 or TRBV12-4 and J usage is TRBJ1-5; the D is unclear. The source is a female donor with breast cancer. Some clones in this sample may be carry-over from other donors' samples. This CDR3 reads CANSLKWWRSNQPQHF. Here the CDR3 DNA reads TGTGCCAACAGTCTCAAGTGGTGGAGGAGTAATCAGCCCCAGCATTTT.